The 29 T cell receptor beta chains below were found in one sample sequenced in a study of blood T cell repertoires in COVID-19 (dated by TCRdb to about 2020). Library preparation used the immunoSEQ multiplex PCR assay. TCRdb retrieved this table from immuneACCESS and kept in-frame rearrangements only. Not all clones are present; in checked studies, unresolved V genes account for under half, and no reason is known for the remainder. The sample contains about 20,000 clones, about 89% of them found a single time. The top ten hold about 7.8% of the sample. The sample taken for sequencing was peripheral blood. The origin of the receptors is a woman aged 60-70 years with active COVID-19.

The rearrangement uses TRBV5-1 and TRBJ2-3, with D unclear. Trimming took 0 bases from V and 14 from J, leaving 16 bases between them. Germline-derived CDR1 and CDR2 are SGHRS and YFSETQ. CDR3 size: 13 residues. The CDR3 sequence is CASSLEGVFWRYF. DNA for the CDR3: TGCGCCAGCAGCTTGGAAGGAGTCTTTTGGCGGTATTTT.

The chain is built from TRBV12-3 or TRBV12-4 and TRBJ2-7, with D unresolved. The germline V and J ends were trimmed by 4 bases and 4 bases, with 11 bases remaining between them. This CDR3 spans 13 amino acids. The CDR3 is CASSYQAGYEQYF. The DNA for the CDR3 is TGTGCCAGCAGTTATCAGGCTGGATACGAGCAGTACTTC.

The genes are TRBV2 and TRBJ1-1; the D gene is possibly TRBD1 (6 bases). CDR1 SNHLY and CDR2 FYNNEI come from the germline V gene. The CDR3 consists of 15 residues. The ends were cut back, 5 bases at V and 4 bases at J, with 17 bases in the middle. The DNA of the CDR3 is TGTGCCAGCAGTCAACAGGGCCGCATGGGCACTGAAGCTTTCTTT. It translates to CASSQQGRMGTEAFF.

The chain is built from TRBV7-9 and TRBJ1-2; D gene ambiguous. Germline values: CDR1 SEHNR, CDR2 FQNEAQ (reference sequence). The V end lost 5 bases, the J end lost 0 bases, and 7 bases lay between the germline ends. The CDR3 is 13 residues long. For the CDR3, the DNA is TGTGCCAGCAGCCCCAGTGCTAACTATGGCTACACCTTC. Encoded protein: CASSPSANYGYTF.

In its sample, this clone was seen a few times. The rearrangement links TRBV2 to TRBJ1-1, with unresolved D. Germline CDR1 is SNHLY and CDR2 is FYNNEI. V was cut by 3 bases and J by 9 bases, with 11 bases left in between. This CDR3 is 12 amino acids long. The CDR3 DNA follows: TGTGCCAGCAGTGAGGCGACAAAGAAAGCTTTCTTT. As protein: CASSEATKKAFF.

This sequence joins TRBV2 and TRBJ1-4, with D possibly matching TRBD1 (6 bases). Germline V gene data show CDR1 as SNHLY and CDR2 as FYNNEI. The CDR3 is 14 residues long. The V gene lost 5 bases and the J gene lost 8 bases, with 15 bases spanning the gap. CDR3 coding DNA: TGTGCCAGCAGTCGGGACATAAAAGGGGAAAAACTGTTTTTT. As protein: CASSRDIKGEKLFF.

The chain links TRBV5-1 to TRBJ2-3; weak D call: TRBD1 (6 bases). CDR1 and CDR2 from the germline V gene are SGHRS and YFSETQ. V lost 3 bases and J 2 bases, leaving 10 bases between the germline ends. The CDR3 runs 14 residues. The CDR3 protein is CASSSTGNTDTQYF. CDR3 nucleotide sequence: TGCGCCAGCAGCTCAACAGGGAACACAGATACGCAGTATTTT.

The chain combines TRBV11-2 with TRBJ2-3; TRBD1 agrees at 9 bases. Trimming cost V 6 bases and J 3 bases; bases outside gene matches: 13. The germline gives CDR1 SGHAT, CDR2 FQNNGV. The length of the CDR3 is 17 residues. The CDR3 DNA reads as TGTGCCAGCAGACGGGGATCCGGGACAGGGAGGACAGATACGCAGTATTTT. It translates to CASRRGSGTGRTDTQYF.

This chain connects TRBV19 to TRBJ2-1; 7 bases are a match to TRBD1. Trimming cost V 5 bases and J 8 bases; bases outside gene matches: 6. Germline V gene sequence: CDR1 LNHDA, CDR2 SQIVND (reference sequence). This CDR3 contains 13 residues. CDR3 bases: TGTGCCAGTAGTGTGACAGGGATGGATGAGCAGTTCTTC. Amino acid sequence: CASSVTGMDEQFF.

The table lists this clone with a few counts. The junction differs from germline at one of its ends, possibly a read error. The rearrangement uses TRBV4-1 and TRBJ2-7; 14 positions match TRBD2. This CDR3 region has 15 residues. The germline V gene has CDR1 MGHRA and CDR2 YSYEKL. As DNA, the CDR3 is TGCGCCAGCAGCCGCAGGACTAGCGGGGGGTACGCGCAGTACTTC. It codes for CASSRRTSGGYAQYF.

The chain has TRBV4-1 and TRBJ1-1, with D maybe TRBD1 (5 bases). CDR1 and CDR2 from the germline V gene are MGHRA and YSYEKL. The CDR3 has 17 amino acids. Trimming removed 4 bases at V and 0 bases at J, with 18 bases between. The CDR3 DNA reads TGCGCCAGCAGCCGAGGGACTGACCCGTATATGAACACTGAAGCTTTCTTT. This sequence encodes CASSRGTDPYMNTEAFF.

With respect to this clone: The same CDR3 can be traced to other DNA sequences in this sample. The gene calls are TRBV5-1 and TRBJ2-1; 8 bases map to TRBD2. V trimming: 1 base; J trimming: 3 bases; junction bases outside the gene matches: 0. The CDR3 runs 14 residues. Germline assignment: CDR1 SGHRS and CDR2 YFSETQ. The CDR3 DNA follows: TGCGCCAGCAGCTTGAGCGGGGGCTACAATGAGCAGTTCTTC. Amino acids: CASSLSGGYNEQFF.

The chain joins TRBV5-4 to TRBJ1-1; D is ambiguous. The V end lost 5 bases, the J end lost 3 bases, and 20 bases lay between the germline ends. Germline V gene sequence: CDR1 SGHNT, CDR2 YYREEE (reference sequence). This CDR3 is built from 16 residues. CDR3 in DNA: TGTGCCAGCAGAGATCAAACGGCAGGTACAGACACTGAAGCTTTCTTT. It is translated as CASRDQTAGTDTEAFF.

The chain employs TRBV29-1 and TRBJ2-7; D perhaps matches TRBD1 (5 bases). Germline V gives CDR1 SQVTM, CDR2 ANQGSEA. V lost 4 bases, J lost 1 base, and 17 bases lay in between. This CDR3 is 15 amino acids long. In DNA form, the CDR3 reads TGCAGCGTTGTTCAGGGATACTCCGGGTCCTACGAGCAGTACTTC. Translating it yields CSVVQGYSGSYEQYF.

The CDR3 nucleotides are TGTGCCAGCAGCCAACGGACAGGGGCCACCGGGGAGCTGTTTTTT. Protein sequence: CASSQRTGATGELFF. The chain is built from TRBV11-3 and TRBJ2-2, with TRBD1 matching 9 bases. With V trimmed by 5 bases and J by 4 bases, 5 bases remained unmatched. CDR1 and CDR2 (germline): SGHNT, YENEEA. The CDR3 is made up of 15 amino acids.

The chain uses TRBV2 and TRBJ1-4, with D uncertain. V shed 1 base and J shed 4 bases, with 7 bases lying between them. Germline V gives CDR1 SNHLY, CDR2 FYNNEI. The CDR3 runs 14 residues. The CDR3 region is CASSEGKLNEKLFF. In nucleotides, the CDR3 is TGTGCCAGCAGTGAAGGAAAACTTAATGAAAAACTGTTTTTT.

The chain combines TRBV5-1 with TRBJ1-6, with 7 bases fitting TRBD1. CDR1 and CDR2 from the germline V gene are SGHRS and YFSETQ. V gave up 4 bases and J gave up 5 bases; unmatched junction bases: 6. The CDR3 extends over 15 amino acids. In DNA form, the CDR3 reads TGCGCCAGCAGCAAGACGACAGGGAATAATTCACCCCTCCACTTT. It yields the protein CASSKTTGNNSPLHF. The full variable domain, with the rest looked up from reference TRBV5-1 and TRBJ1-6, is KAGVTQTPRYLIKTRGQQVTLSCSPISGHRSVSWYQQTPGQGLQFLFEYFSETQRNKGNFPGRFSGRQFSNSRSEMNVSTLELGDSALYLCASSKTTGNNSPLHFGNGTRLTVT.

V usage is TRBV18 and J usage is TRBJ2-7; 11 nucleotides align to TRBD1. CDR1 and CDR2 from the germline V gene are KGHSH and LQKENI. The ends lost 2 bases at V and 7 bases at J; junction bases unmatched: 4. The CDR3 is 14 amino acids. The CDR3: CASSPAGTGGEQYF. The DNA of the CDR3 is TGTGCCAGCTCACCAGCCGGGACAGGGGGTGAGCAGTACTTC. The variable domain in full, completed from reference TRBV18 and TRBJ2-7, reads NAGVMQNPRHLVRRRGQEARLRCSPMKGHSHVYWYRQLPEEGLKFMVYLQKENIIDESGMPKERFSAEFPKEGPSILRIQQVVRGDSAAYFCASSPAGTGGEQYFGPGTRLTVT.

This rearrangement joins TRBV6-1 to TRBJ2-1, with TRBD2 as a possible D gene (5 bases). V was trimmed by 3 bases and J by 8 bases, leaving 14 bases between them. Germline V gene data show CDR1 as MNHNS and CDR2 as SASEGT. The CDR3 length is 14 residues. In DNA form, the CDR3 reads TGTGCCAGCAGTGATAGTCTGGAGGTCCATGAGCAGTTCTTC. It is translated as CASSDSLEVHEQFF.

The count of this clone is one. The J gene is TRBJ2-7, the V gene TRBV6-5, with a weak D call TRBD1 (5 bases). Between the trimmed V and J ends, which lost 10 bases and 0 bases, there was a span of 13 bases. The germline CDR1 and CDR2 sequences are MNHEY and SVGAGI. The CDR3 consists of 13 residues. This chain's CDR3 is CATRDSSSYEQYF. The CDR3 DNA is TGTGCCACCCGAGACAGCAGCTCCTACGAGCAGTACTTC.

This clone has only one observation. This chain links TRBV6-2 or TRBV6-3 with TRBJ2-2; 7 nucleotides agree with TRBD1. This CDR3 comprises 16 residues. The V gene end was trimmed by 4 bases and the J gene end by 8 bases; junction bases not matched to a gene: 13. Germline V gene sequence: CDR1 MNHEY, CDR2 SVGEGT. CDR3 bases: TGTGCCAGCAGTTCCGGACAGGTTGACGCTTCTGGGGAGCTGTTTTTT. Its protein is CASSSGQVDASGELFF.

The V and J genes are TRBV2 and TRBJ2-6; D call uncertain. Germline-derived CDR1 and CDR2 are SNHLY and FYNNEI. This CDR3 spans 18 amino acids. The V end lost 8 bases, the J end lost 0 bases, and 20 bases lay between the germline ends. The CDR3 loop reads CASGRNSILASGANVLTF. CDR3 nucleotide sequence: TGTGCCAGCGGCCGAAATTCCATTTTAGCCTCTGGGGCCAACGTCCTGACTTTC.

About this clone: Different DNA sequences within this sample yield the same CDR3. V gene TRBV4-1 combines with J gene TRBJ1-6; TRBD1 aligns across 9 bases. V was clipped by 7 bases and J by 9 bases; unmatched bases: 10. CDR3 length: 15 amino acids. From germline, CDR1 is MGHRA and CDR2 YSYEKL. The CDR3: CASKEADRGGSPLHF. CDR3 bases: TGCGCCAGCAAGGAAGCGGACAGGGGAGGTTCACCCCTCCACTTT.

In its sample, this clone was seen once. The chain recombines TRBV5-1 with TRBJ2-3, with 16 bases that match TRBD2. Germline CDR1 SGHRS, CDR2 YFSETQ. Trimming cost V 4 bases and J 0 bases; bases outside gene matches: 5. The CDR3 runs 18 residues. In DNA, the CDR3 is TGCGCCAGCAGCACGGGACTAGCGGGGGGGAGTAGCACAGATACGCAGTATTTT. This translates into CASSTGLAGGSSTDTQYF.

CDR3 bases: TGCGCCAGCAGCGCACAGGGTGGTCAAGAGACCCAGTACTTC. This codes for CASSAQGGQETQYF. The rearrangement links TRBV5-1 to TRBJ2-5; perhaps TRBD1 as D (6 bases). Germline CDR1 SGHRS, CDR2 YFSETQ. CDR3 length: 14 residues. Between the trimmed V and J ends, which lost 4 bases and 2 bases, there was a span of 12 bases. Complete variable domain (other parts from reference TRBV5-1 and TRBJ2-5): KAGVTQTPRYLIKTRGQQVTLSCSPISGHRSVSWYQQTPGQGLQFLFEYFSETQRNKGNFPGRFSGRQFSNSRSEMNVSTLELGDSALYLCASSAQGGQETQYFGPGTRLLVL.

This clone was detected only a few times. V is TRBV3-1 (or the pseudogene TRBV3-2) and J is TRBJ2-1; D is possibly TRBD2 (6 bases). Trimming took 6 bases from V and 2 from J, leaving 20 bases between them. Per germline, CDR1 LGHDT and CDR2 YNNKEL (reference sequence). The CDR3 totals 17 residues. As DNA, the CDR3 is TGTGCCAGCAGTCGCGACACTCTAGCGATGACCTACAATGAGCAGTTCTTC. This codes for CASSRDTLAMTYNEQFF.

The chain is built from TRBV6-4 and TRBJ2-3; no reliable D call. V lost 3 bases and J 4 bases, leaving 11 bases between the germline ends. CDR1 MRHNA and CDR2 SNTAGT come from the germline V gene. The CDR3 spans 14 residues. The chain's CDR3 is CASSEGPGPDTQYF. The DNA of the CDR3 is TGTGCCAGCAGTGAGGGCCCCGGCCCAGATACGCAGTATTTT.

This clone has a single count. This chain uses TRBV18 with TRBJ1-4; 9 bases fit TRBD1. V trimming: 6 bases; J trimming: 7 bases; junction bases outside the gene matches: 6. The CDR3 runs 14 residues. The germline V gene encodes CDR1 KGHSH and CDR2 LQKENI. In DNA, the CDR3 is TGTGCCAGCTCTCCCGGGACAGGGAGTGAAAAACTGTTTTTT. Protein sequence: CASSPGTGSEKLFF.

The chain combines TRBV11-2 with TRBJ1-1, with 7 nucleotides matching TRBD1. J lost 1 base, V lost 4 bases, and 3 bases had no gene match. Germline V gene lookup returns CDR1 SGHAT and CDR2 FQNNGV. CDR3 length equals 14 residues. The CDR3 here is CASSSNRGNTEAFF. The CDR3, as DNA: TGTGCCAGCAGCTCGAACAGGGGGAACACTGAAGCTTTCTTT.